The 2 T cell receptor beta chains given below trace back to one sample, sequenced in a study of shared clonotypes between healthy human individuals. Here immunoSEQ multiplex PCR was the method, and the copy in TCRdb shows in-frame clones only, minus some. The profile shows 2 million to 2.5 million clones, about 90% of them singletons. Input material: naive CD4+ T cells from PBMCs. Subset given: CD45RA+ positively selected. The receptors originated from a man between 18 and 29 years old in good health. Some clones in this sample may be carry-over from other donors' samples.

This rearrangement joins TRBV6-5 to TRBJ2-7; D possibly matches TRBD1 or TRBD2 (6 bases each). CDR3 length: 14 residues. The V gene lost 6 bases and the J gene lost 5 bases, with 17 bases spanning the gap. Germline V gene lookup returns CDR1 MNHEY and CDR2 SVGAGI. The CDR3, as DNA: TGTGCCAGCAGGCCCCAGGGGAGGAGGCACGAGCAGTACTTC. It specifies CASRPQGRRHEQYF.

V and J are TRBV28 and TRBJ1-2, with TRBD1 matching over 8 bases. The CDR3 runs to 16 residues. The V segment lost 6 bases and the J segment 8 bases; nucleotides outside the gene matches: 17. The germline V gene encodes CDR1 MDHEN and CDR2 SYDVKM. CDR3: CASSSSGVQGARGYTF. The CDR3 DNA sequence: TGTGCCAGCAGCTCCTCGGGGGTCCAGGGGGCGCGAGGCTACACCTTC.